Given below is one T cell receptor beta chain in context. It lacks a known antigen. No base quality information exists; no much larger clone differs at one position. The sample's time point label, decoded: baseline before first vaccination. Samples from vaccinated people were obtained from the UK trials COV001 and COV002, which included a single-blind randomized controlled phase 2/3 trial of AZD1222 (ChAdOx1 nCoV-19) in healthy adults. For TCRbeta chain sequencing, PBMC samples were collected from trial participants at day 0 and at day 28 after the second dose. This sample is part of a study of T cell responses to AZD1222 COVID-19 vaccine (dated by TCRdb to about 2021). Background on the whole study: AZD1222 recipients whose second dose came at about 4 weeks and those whose second dose came at about 12 weeks were combined into one group, since spike-specific TCR depth and breadth did not differ between the two schedules. Trial participants were enrolled by age into 18-55, 56-69 and 70-plus year subgroups, with roughly 150, 30 and 60 TCR-sequenced participants respectively. A total of 230 to 250 trial participants underwent TCR sequencing, of whom nearly 210 received two doses of AZD1222 and 26 received two doses of the MenACWY control vaccine. What the research found in general, with its limitations: Conclusions about previously exposed vaccinees are limited, since just 5 or 6 AZD1222 recipients were seropositive for SARS-CoV-2 at baseline. Spike-specific TCR breadth and depth rose significantly after two AZD1222 doses compared with day 0 and with MenACWY recipients. The whole spike protein was spanned by vaccine-associated CD4 TCRs, and dominant responses were seen in regions 160-218 and 743-854. Epitopes outside the regions mutated in the B.1.351 and B.1.1.7 variants were reportedly recognized by nearly half of the unique spike-specific TCRs. Because no samples from the day 14 peak response were available, repertoires could be characterized only after the peak T cell response. The 56-69-year group was small, and its depth increase did not reach significance, likely because of low power. Participants were mostly white British and included more females than males, and it was suggested by the authors that clonal diversity may have been underestimated.

The germline V gene encodes CDR1 SGHRS and CDR2 YFSETQ. Between the V and J ends, shortened by 4 bases and 4 bases respectively, the junction contains 9 bases. Its CDR3 holds 14 amino acids, cysteine through phenylalanine. Only CDR3 DNA remains: 42 bases, in frame from the first base. The CDR3 regions of human TCRbeta chains were subjected to immunosequencing. Concerning the study's data processing: Repertoire TCRs were matched against a reference library of SARS-CoV-2-specific TCRs generated with the MIRA antigen-specificity platform. Breadth was defined as the fraction of unique TCRs that were SARS-CoV-2-associated. Depth was defined as the fraction of total T cells that were SARS-CoV-2-associated. Using the MIRA data, every spike-specific TCR was mapped to the spike region that the TCR reacted to and assigned to either a CD4 or a CD8 class. Log10-transformed breadth and depth values were compared by one-way ANOVA with Sidak's multiple comparisons tests. The table was pulled from immuneACCESS by TCRdb, which kept in-frame rearrangements only. Such tables lose some clones; where checked, under half of the loss comes from unresolved V genes, and the rest has no known cause. V and J calls and clone size are those listed in that table; D and trimming were worked out from the DNA. This sample has some 80,000 clones in its table, and more than 70% of those were observed once. The ten largest clonotypes hold about 8.7% of the sample.

The chain is made from TRBV5-1 and TRBJ1-6, with no confident D gene call. The clonotype comes from an adult in good health. The material sequenced was peripheral blood, taken on day 0 of AZD1222 vaccination. The nucleotide sequence reads as follows: TGCGCCAGCAGCCAGGACGGATATAATTCACCCCTCCACTTT. Its translation is CASSQDGYNSPLHF.